Following are 14 T cell receptor beta chains from one sample sequenced in a study of T cell changes during pregnancy in multiple sclerosis. Produced via immunoSEQ multiplex PCR; TCRdb's table is partial and in-frame only. The table records around 69,000 clones, approximately 91% of them present only once. Sequencing was performed on peripheral blood, taken in the third trimester of pregnancy. These receptors all stem from a female donor with multiple sclerosis, enrolled in a pregnancy study.

This rearrangement joins TRBV5-5 to TRBJ2-5; D may be TRBD2 (5 bases). This CDR3 contains 14 residues. The ends were cut back, 0 bases at V and 5 bases at J, with 11 bases in the middle. Germline assignment: CDR1 SGHKS and CDR2 YYEKEE (reference sequence). CDR3 in DNA: TGTGCCAGCAGCTTGGCGGGAATGGGGGAGACCCAGTACTTC. Its translation is CASSLAGMGETQYF.

This clone is a singleton in its sample. The V gene is TRBV9, the J gene TRBJ1-2; D is perhaps TRBD1 (5 bases). The V and J ends lost 4 bases and 4 bases respectively, with 20 bases between them. CDR3 length equals 16 residues. In germline, CDR1 is SGDLS, CDR2 YYNGEE. The CDR3 DNA follows: TGTGCCAGCAGCCCCCACCCTCGGGGGGATAGCTATGGCTACACCTTC. Amino acids: CASSPHPRGDSYGYTF. Full variable domain (rest looked up from reference TRBV9 and TRBJ1-2): DSGVTQTPKHLITATGQRVTLRCSPRSGDLSVYWYQQSLDQGLQFLIQYYNGEERAKGNILERFSAQQFPDLHSELNLSSLELGDSALYFCASSPHPRGDSYGYTFGSGTRLTVV.

The chain links TRBV6-1 to TRBJ1-6; tentative D call: TRBD1 (5 bases). The CDR3 length is 15 residues. The germline V and J ends were trimmed by 6 bases and 4 bases, with 13 bases remaining between them. The germline CDR1 and CDR2 sequences are MNHNS and SASEGT. The CDR3 is CASRLDSPYNSPLHF. CDR3 in DNA: TGTGCCAGCAGACTTGACAGCCCTTATAATTCACCCCTCCACTTT.

The J gene is TRBJ2-3, the V gene TRBV7-9, with TRBD2 matching 10 bases. The germline CDR1 and CDR2 sequences are SEHNR and FQNEAQ (reference sequence). The CDR3 loop spans 19 amino acids. With 2 bases clipped from V and 5 bases from J, the junction kept 16 bases outside the gene matches. The CDR3 spells CASSLRSSGGRQAKDTQYF. As DNA, the CDR3 is TGTGCCAGCAGCTTAAGGTCTAGCGGGGGCCGTCAAGCTAAAGATACGCAGTATTTT.

The chain joins TRBV5-4 to TRBJ2-5, with D uncertain. The CDR3 has 15 amino acids. Per germline, CDR1 SGHNT and CDR2 YYREEE (reference sequence). The V end lost 0 bases, the J end lost 5 bases, and 14 bases lay between the germline ends. In DNA form, the CDR3 reads TGTGCCAGCAGCTTGGGGTTTAGCCCTAGGGAGACCCAGTACTTC. This translates into CASSLGFSPRETQYF.

The sample holds one count of this clone. In DNA, the CDR3 is TGCGCCAGCAGCCAAACAGCCCAAGAGACCCAGTACTTC. It yields the protein CASSQTAQETQYF. This chain connects TRBV4-3 to TRBJ2-5; D ambiguous. The CDR3 covers 13 residues. From germline, CDR1 is LGHNA and CDR2 YSLEER. Deletions cut 2 bases from V and 1 base from J, with 5 bases between.

J is TRBJ1-1 and V is TRBV11-2, with 7 bases identical to TRBD1. V shed 5 bases, J shed 2 bases, and the junction held 17 bases outside the gene matches. This CDR3 spans 18 amino acids. CDR1 SGHAT and CDR2 FQNNGV come from the germline V gene. CDR3 residues: CASSLPFRTGEFNTEAFF. CDR3 coding DNA: TGTGCCAGCAGCCTCCCATTTCGGACAGGAGAATTCAACACTGAAGCTTTCTTT.

The rearrangement uses TRBV19 and TRBJ1-1; TRBD1 matches 9 bases. Trimming cost V 5 bases and J 4 bases; bases outside gene matches: 8. Germline V gene lookup returns CDR1 LNHDA and CDR2 SQIVND (reference sequence). The CDR3 is 15 amino acids. In DNA form, the CDR3 reads TGTGCCAGTAGTCCCGAGGGACAGGGACTCACTGAAGCTTTCTTT. As protein: CASSPEGQGLTEAFF.

The gene calls are TRBV6-5 and TRBJ1-3, with a tentative D call TRBD1 (5 bases). V lost 2 bases to trimming and J lost 7 bases, with 15 bases between them. The CDR3 runs 15 residues. The germline CDR1 and CDR2 sequences are MNHEY and SVGAGI. CDR3 sequence (DNA): TGTGCCAGCAGTTACCTAGGAGGTCGGGGGAACACCATATATTTT. The encoded protein is CASSYLGGRGNTIYF.

V usage is TRBV2 and J usage is TRBJ1-2, with a possible D match to TRBD1 (5 bases). Trimming removed 7 bases from V and 5 bases from J, with 20 bases in between. The CDR3 sequence is 15 residues long. Germline assignment: CDR1 SNHLY and CDR2 FYNNEI. CDR3 coding DNA: TGTGCCAGCATAGTAGGCGGGGCGACCTCATATGGCTACACCTTC. It specifies CASIVGGATSYGYTF.

The gene calls are TRBV6-1 and TRBJ1-2; the match to TRBD1 covers 8 bases. Germline lookup yields CDR1 MNHNS and CDR2 SASEGT. With 1 base clipped from V and 5 bases from J, the junction kept 6 bases outside the gene matches. The CDR3 consists of 15 residues. CDR3 DNA sequence: TGTGCCAGCAGTGAAGGAGGACAGGGTGTTTATGGCTACACCTTC. This gives the protein CASSEGGQGVYGYTF.

The gene calls are TRBV5-1 and TRBJ1-1; perhaps TRBD1 as D (5 bases). V lost 4 bases and J 0 bases, leaving 13 bases between the germline ends. CDR3 size: 15 residues. Germline loops: CDR1 SGHRS, CDR2 YFSETQ. Written as DNA, the CDR3 is TGCGCCAGCAGCCCGAGACAGACCATGAACACTGAAGCTTTCTTT. This translates into CASSPRQTMNTEAFF.

This sequence joins TRBV30 and TRBJ1-6; 7 bases map to TRBD1. Germline CDR1 GTSNPN, CDR2 SVGIG (reference sequence). V lost 0 bases and J lost 10; bases outside the gene matches: 3. The CDR3 sequence is 13 residues long. CDR3 sequence reads: CAWSVQGRSPLHF. In DNA, the CDR3 is TGTGCCTGGAGTGTACAGGGGAGATCACCCCTCCACTTT. The full variable domain, rest sourced from reference TRBV30 and TRBJ1-6, is SQTIHQWPATLVQPVGSPLSLECTVEGTSNPNLYWYRQAAGRGLQLLFYSVGIGQISSEVPQNLSASRPQDRQFILSSKKLLLSDSGFYLCAWSVQGRSPLHFGNGTRLTVT.

The chain is built from TRBV14 and TRBJ2-7; the match to TRBD2 covers 7 bases. CDR3 length: 14 residues. The germline V gene encodes CDR1 SGHDN and CDR2 FVKESK. The trim removed 4 bases at V and 7 bases at J, leaving 10 bases unmatched. In DNA, the CDR3 is TGTGCCAGCAGCCGCCGCGGCGGGGGTCAAGAGCAGTACTTC. Encoded protein: CASSRRGGGQEQYF.